The sequence of this T cell receptor (beta chain) was determined in a study of shared clonotypes between healthy human individuals. Naive CD8 populations comprised CD45RO-negative cells positively selected for CCR7, excluding terminally differentiated effector memory CD45RA+ cells. Germline-derived CDR1 and CDR2 are MNHEY and SVGAGI. The V and J ends lost 8 bases and 5 bases, in that order; junction bases with no gene match: 8. The length of the CDR3 is 13 residues. The method was immunoSEQ multiplex PCR; TCRdb's version includes in-frame clones alone and lacks a portion of them. The sample contains around 1.9 million clones, 90% to 95% of which appear only once.

This receptor was taken from a man aged 18-30 years in good health. Some clones in this sample may be carry-over from other donors' samples. The sample consisted of naive CD8+ T cells from PBMCs. The chain is built from TRBV6-5 and TRBJ1-1, with 7 bases lining up with TRBD1. The CDR3 sequence: CASAPTGRTEAFF. In DNA form, the CDR3 reads TGTGCCAGCGCCCCGACAGGGCGGACTGAAGCTTTCTTT.